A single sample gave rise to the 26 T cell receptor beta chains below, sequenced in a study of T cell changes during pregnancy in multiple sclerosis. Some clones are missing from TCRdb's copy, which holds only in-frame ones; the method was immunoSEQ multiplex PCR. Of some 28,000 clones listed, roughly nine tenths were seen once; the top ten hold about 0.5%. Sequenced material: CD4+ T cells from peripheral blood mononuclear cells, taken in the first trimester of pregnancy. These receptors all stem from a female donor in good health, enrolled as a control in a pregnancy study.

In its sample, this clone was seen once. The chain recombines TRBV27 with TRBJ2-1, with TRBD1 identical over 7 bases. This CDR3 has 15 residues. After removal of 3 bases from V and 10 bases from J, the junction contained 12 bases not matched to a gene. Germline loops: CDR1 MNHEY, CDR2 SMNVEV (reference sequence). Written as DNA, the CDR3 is TGTGCCAGCAGTTTGCCGCTCTGGACAGGTGGAGAGCAGTTCTTC. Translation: CASSLPLWTGGEQFF.

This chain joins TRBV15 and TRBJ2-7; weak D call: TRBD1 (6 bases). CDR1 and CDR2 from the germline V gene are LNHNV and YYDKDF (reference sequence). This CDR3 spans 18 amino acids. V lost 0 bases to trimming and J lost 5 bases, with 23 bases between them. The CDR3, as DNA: TGTGCCACCAGCAGAGACCGACATTATACTCGGTCAGGGGACGAGCAGTACTTC. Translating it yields CATSRDRHYTRSGDEQYF.

CDR3 DNA sequence: TGTGCCGGAAAAAATAGGGTAGCGGGGGCGACCTTCACAGATACGCAGTATTTT. Its protein is CAGKNRVAGATFTDTQYF. The chain links TRBV2 to TRBJ2-3; 9 positions agree with TRBD2. The V segment lost 11 bases and the J segment 2 bases; nucleotides outside the gene matches: 20. This CDR3 contains 18 residues. Germline CDR1 reads SNHLY; CDR2 reads FYNNEI.

The CDR3 nucleotides read TGTGCCAGCAGCCCGCTCCCCCCTAGCGGGGGGCTTACCAATGAGCAGTTCTTC. Protein: CASSPLPPSGGLTNEQFF. The rearrangement joins TRBV7-9 to TRBJ2-1; 11 nucleotides agree with TRBD2. The CDR3 has 18 amino acids. Germline CDR1 is SEHNR and CDR2 is FQNEAQ (reference sequence). J was trimmed by 6 bases and V by 5 bases; bases with no gene match: 15. Filled out from reference TRBV7-9 and TRBJ2-1, the complete variable domain reads DTGVSQNPRHKITKRGQNVTFRCDPISEHNRLYWYRQTLGQGPEFLTYFQNEAQLEKSRLLSDRFSAERPKGSFSTLEIQRTEQGDSAMYLCASSPLPPSGGLTNEQFFGPGTRLTVL.

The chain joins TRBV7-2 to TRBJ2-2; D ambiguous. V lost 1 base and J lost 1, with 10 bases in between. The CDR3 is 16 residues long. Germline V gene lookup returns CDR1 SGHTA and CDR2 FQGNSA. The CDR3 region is CASSLGGSLNTGELFF. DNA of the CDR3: TGTGCCAGCAGCTTAGGAGGATCATTGAACACCGGGGAGCTGTTTTTT.

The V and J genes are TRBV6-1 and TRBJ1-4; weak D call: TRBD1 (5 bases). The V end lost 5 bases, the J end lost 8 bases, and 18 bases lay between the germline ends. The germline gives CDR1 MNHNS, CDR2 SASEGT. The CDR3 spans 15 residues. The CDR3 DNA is TGTGCCAGCAGTCAAAGCCGGGGGATTTTCGAAAAACTGTTTTTT. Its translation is CASSQSRGIFEKLFF.

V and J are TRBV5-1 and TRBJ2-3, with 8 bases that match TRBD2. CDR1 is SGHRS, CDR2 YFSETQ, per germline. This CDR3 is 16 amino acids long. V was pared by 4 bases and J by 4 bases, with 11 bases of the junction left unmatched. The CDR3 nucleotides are TGCGCCAGCAGCCGTATTCCCGGGGGGGCAGCAGATACGCAGTATTTT. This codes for CASSRIPGGAADTQYF.

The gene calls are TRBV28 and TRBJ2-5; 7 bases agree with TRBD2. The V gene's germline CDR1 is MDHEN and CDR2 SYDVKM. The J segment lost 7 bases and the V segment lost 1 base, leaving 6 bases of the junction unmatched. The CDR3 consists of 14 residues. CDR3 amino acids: CASSLLVREGTQYF. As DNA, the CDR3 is TGTGCCAGCAGTTTATTAGTCAGGGAGGGGACCCAGTACTTC.

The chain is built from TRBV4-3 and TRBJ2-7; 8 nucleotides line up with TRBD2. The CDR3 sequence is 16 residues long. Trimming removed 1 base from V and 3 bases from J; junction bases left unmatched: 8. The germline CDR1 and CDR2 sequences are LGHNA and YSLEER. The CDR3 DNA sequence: TGCGCCAGCAGCCAAGGGGGCATAGCGGGAAGCTACGAGCAGTACTTC. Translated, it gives CASSQGGIAGSYEQYF.

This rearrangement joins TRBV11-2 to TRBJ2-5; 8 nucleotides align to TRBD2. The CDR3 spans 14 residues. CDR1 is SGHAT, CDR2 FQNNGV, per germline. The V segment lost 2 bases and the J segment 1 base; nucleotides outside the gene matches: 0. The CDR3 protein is CASSLSGGQETQYF. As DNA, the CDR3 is TGTGCCAGCAGCTTAAGCGGGGGCCAAGAGACCCAGTACTTC.

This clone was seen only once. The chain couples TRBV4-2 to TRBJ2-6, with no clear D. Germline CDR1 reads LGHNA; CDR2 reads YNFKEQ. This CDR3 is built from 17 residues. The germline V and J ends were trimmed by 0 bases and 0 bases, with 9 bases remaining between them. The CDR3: CASSQEGSASGANVLTF. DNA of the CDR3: TGTGCCAGCAGCCAAGAAGGCAGCGCCTCTGGGGCCAACGTCCTGACTTTC.

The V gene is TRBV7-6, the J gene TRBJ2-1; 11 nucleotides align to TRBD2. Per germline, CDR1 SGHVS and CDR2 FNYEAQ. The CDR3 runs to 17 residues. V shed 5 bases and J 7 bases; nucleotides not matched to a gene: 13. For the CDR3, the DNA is TGTGCCAGCAGCCAGACGCTAGCGGGAGGTGTTTGGAATGAGCAGTTCTTC. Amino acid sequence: CASSQTLAGGVWNEQFF.

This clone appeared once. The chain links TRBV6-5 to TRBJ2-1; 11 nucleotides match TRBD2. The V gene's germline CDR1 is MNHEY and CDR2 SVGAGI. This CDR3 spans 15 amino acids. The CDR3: CASGRELAAVNEQFF. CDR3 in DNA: TGTGCTAGCGGGAGGGAACTAGCGGCAGTCAATGAGCAGTTCTTC.

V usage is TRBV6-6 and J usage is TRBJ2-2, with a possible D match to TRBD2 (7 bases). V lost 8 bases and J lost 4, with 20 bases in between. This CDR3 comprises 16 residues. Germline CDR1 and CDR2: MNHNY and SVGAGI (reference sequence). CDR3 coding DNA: TGTGCCAGCGCATTTCGCCCGAGGGGGGGCACCGGGGAGCTGTTTTTT. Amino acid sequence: CASAFRPRGGTGELFF.

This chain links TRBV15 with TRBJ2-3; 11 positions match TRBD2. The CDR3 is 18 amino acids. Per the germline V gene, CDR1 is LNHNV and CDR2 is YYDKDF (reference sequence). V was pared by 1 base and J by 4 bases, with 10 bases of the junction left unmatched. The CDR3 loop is CATSRGYFSGGVADTQYF. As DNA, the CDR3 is TGTGCCACCAGCAGAGGATACTTTAGCGGGGGGGTCGCAGATACGCAGTATTTT.

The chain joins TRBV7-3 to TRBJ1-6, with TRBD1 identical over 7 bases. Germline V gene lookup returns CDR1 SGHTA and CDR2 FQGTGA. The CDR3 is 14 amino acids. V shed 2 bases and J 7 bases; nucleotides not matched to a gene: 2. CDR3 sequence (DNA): TGTGCCAGCAGCTTAGGGACAGAAAATTCACCCCTCCACTTT. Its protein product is CASSLGTENSPLHF.

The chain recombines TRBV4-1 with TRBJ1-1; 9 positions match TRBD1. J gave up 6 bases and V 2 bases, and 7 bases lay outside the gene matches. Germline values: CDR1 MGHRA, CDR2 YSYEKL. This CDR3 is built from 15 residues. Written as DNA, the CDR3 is TGCGCCAGCAGCCAACGACGCGGGACAGGGTCTGAAGCTTTCTTT. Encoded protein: CASSQRRGTGSEAFF.

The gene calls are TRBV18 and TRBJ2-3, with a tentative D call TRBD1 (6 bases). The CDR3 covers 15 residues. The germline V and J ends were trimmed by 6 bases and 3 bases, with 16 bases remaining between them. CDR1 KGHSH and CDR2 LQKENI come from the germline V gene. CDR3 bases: TGTGCCAGCTCTCAGCCGGGACACGAAACAGATACGCAGTATTTT. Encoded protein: CASSQPGHETDTQYF.

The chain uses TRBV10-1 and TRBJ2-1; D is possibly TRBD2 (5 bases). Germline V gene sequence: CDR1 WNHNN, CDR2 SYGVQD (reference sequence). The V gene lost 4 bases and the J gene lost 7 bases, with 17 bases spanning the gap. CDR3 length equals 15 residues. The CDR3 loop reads CASSVSGEWENEQFF. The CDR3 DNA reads TGCGCCAGCAGTGTTTCTGGAGAATGGGAGAATGAGCAGTTCTTC.

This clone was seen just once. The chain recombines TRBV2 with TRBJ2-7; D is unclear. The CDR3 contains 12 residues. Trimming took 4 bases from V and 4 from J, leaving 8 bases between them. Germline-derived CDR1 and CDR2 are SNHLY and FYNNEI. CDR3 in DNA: TGTGCCAGCAGTGCAAGGAGATACGAGCAGTACTTC. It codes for CASSARRYEQYF.

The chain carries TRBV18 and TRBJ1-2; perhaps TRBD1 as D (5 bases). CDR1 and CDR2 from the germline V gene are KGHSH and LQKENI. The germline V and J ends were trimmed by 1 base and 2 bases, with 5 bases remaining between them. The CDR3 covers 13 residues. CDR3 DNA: TGTGCCAGCTCACCACAGGGGAACTATGGCTACACCTTC. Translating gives CASSPQGNYGYTF.

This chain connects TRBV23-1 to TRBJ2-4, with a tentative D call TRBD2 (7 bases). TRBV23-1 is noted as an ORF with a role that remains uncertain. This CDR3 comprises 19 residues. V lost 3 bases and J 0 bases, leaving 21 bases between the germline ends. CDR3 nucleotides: TGCGCCAGCAGTCAGCGGGGGACCGGGACAAAGCTAGCCAAAAACATTCAGTACTTC. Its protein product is CASSQRGTGTKLAKNIQYF.

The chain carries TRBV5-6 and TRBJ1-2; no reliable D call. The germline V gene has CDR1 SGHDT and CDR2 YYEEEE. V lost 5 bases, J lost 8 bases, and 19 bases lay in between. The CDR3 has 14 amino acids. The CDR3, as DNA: TGTGCCAGCAGTCACGACGGGGTTGGCGGAGGCTACACCTTC. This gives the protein CASSHDGVGGGYTF.

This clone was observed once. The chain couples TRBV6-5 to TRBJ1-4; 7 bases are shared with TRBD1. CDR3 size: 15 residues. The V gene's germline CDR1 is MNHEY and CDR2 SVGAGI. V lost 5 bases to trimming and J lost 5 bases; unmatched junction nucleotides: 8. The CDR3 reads CASSLGTATNEKLFF. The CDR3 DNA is TGTGCCAGCAGTCTTGGGACAGCCACAAATGAAAAACTGTTTTTT.

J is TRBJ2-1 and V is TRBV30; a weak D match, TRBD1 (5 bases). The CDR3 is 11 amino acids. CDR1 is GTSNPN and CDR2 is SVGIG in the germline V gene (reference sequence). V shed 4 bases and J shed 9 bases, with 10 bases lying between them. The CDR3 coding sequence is TGTGCCTGGACGTGGGGCACTGAGCAGTTCTTC. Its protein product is CAWTWGTEQFF.

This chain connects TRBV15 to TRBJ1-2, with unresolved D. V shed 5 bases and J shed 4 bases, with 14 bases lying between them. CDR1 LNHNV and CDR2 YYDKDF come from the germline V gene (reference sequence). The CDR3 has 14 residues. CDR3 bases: TGTGCCACCAGCGAGGGAGGCAATCGCTATGGCTACACCTTC. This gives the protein CATSEGGNRYGYTF.